The following is a T cell receptor beta chain sequence with its context. These data originate in a study of blood T cell repertoires in COVID-19. Looking at the study overall: COVID-19 samples from acute and convalescent phases originated in the United States, Italy and Spain.

Authors' data handling: Reference gene primer amplification in the assay estimated nucleated cell counts. Sequencing was performed with immunoSEQ multiplex PCR; in TCRdb, only in-frame clones are kept and a portion is missing. V and J calls and clone size are as listed in that table; D and trimming were resolved from the DNA. The sample includes around 59,000 clones, around 67% seen only once; the top ten take less than 20%. This CDR3 is built from 17 residues. Trimming took 5 bases from V and 6 from J; bases not matched to a gene: 10. CDR1 and CDR2 from the germline V gene are MNHEY and SMNVEV (reference sequence).

This chain connects TRBV27 to TRBJ2-3, with TRBD2 identical over 14 bases. This clonotype was sampled from a woman between 45 and 65 years old with active or convalescent COVID-19. The specimen sequenced was peripheral blood. CDR3 loop: CASSPTGLAGGGDTQYF. The CDR3 DNA sequence: TGTGCCAGCAGTCCGACCGGACTAGCGGGAGGAGGTGATACGCAGTATTTT.